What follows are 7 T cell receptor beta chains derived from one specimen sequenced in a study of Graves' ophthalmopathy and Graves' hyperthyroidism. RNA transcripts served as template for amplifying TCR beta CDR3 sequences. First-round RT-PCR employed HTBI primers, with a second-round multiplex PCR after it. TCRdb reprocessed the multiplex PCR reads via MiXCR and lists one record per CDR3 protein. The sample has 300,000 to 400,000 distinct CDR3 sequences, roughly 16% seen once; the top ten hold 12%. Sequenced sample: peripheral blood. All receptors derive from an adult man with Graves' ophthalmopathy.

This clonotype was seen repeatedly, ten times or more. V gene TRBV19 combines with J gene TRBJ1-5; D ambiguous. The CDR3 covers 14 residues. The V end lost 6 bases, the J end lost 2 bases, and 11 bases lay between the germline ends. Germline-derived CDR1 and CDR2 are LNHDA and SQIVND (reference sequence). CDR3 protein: CASSARSRNQPQHF. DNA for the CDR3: TGTGCCAGTAGCGCTCGGTCCCGCAATCAGCCCCAGCATTTT.

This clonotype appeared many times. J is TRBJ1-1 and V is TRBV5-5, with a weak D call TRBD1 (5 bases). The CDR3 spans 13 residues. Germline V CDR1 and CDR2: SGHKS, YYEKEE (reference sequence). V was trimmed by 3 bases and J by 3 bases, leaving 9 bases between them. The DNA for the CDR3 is TGTGCCAGCAGCTCCCGGGGGGACACTGAAGCTTTCTTT. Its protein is CASSSRGDTEAFF.

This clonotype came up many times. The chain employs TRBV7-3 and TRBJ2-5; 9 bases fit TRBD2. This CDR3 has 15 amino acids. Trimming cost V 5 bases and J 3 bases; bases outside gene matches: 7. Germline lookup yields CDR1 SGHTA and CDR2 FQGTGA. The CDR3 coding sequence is TGTGCCAGCAGCCTAGGGCGGGGGGGCGAAGAGACCCAGTACTTC. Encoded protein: CASSLGRGGEETQYF.

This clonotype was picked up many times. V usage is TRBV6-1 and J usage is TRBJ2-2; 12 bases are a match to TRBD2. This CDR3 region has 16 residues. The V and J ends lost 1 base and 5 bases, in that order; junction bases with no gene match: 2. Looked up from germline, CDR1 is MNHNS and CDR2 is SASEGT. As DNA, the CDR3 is TGTGCCAGCAGTGAAGGGACTAGCGGGAAGACCGGGGAGCTGTTTTTT. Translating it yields CASSEGTSGKTGELFF.

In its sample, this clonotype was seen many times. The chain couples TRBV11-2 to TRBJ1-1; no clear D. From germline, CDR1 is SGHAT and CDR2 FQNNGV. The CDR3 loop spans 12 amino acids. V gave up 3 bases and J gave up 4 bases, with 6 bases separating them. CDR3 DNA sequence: TGTGCCAGCAGCTTTGAGGGCACTGAAGCTTTCTTT. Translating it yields CASSFEGTEAFF.

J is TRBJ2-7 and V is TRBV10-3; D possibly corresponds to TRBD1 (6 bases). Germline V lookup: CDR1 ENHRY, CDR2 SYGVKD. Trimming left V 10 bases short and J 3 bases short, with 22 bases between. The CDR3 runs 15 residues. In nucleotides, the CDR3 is TGTGCCACCCAACCTTACCGGGACAACAACTACGAGCAGTACTTC. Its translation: CATQPYRDNNYEQYF.

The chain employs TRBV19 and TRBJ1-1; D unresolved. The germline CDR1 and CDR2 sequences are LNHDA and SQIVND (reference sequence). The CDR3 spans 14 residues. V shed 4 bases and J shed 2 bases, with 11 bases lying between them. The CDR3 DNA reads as TGTGCCAGTAGTAGCGACCCAACTAACACTGAAGCTTTCTTT. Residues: CASSSDPTNTEAFF.